Here is one TCR beta chain with its context. These data belong to a study of PD-1 blockade in classical Hodgkin lymphoma. Clones were sequenced by immunoSEQ multiplex PCR, and TCRdb holds only the in-frame ones, with some missing. This table holds around 45,000 clones, approximately 79% found once. Each patient's relapse followed autologous stem cell transplantation, and brentuximab vedotin exposure varied. The CDR3 sequence is 16 residues long. The germline V gene encodes CDR1 MNHEY and CDR2 SMNVEV (reference sequence). Losses at the gene ends were 5 bases for V and 0 bases for J; bases not matched to a gene: 10.

The sequencing used peripheral blood mononuclear cells (PBMCs), collected before the second cycle of nivolumab. The receptor's source is a human donor with classical Hodgkin lymphoma. The chain uses TRBV27 and TRBJ2-7; 7 nucleotides align to TRBD2. In nucleotides, the CDR3 is TGTGCCAGCAGTAGATCCAGCGGGGATTTCTCCTACGAGCAGTACTTC. Its protein is CASSRSSGDFSYEQYF.